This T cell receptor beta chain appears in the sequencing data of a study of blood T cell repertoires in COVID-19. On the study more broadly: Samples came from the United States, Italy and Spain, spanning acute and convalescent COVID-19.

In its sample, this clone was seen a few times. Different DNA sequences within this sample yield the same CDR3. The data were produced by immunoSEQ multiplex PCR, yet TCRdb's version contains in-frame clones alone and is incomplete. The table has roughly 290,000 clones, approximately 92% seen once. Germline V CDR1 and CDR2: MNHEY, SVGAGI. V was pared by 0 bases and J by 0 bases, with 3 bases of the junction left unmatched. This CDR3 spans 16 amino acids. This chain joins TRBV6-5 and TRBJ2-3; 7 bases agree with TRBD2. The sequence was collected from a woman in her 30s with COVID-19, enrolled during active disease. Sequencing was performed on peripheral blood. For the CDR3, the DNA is TGTGCCAGCAGTTACTCAGGCGGGAGAAGCACAGATACGCAGTATTTT. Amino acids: CASSYSGGRSTDTQYF.